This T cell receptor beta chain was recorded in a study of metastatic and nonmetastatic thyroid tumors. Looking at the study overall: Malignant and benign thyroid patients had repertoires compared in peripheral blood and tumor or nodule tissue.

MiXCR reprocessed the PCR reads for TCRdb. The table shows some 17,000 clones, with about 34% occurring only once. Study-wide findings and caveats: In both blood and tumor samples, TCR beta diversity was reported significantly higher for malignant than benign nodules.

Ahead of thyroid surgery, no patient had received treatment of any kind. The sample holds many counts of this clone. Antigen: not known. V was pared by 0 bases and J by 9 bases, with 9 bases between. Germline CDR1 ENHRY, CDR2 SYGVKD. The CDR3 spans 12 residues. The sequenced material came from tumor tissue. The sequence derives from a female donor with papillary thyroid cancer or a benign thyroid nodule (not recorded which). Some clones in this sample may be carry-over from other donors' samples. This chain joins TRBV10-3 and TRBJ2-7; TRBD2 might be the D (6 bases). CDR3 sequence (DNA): TGTGCCATCAGTGAGTCGCGGGACGCGCAGTACTTC. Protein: CAISESRDAQYF.